These T cell receptor beta chains were read from a single sample in a study of cytomegalovirus exposure and HLA in healthy donors. Data came from immunoSEQ multiplex PCR; TCRdb stores just in-frame clones and leaves some out. The table records about 57,000 clones, roughly 83% of them present only once. Sequenced material: PBMCs. The receptors were gathered from a man aged 25-45 years in good health and CMV-seronegative. CDR3s include the opening cysteine and the closing phenylalanine or tryptophan. The D gene is left open where the match is weak. Clone size is not always given. Where it is, it says once, few, many or a class for expanded clones.

CDR3 length | J gene | D gene | clone size | V gene | CDR3 protein | CDR3 DNA
15 | TRBJ2-5 | . | . | TRBV7-2 | CASSPPRQVRETQYF | TGTGCCAGCAGCCCCCCGAGACAGGTTCGGGAGACCCAGTACTTC
12 | TRBJ2-5 | . | . | TRBV19 | CASSRGRETQYF | TGTGCCAGTAGCAGGGGTAGGGAGACCCAGTACTTC
19 | TRBJ2-5 | TRBD2 | . | TRBV4-3 | CASSQDASSGAGSQETQYF | TGCGCCAGCAGCCAAGATGCGAGTTCCGGAGCGGGGTCCCAAGAGACCCAGTACTTC
14 | TRBJ1-1 | . | few | TRBV10-3 | CAISDPDWNTEAFF | TGTGCCATCAGTGATCCGGACTGGAACACTGAAGCTTTCTTT
15 | TRBJ1-5 | . | . | TRBV30 | CAWAAGYIGDQPQHF | TGTGCCTGGGCAGCGGGTTACATCGGAGATCAGCCCCAGCATTTT
13 | TRBJ2-5 | . | . | TRBV29-1 | CSVEDGRDETQYF | TGCAGCGTTGAAGATGGCAGGGATGAGACCCAGTACTTC
15 | TRBJ2-1 | . | . | TRBV12-5 | CASGLGRGPYNEQFF | TGTGCTAGTGGTTTGGGCAGGGGTCCCTACAATGAGCAGTTCTTC
15 | TRBJ2-5 | TRBD1 | . | TRBV5-6 | CASSLGQGREETQYF | TGTGCCAGCAGCTTGGGACAGGGGAGAGAAGAGACCCAGTACTTC
17 | TRBJ2-1 | TRBD2 | . | TRBV9 | CASSVVGTRGSNNEQFF | TGTGCCAGCAGCGTAGTCGGGACTAGGGGTTCCAACAATGAGCAGTTCTTC
15 | TRBJ1-1 | TRBD1 | . | TRBV6-1 | CASSNWDRLNTEAFF | TGTGCCAGCAGTAACTGGGACAGACTGAACACTGAAGCTTTCTTT
13 | TRBJ2-7 | . | . | TRBV5-1 | CASSFGRGYEQYF | TGCGCCAGCAGCTTTGGCAGGGGCTACGAGCAGTACTTC
13 | TRBJ2-1 | TRBD1 | . | TRBV6-4 | CASSDDRVNEQFF | TGTGCCAGCAGTGACGACAGGGTCAATGAGCAGTTCTTC
15 | TRBJ2-4 | . | . | TRBV13 | CASSLQQGSKNIQYF | TGTGCCAGCAGCTTACAACAGGGATCCAAAAACATTCAGTACTTC
18 | TRBJ1-1 | TRBD1 | . | TRBV27 | CASSPMGGTGTGETEAFF | TGTGCCAGCAGTCCGATGGGGGGGACCGGGACAGGGGAAACTGAAGCTTTCTTT
17 | TRBJ2-7 | . | . | TRBV7-9 | CASSHRPHGDGGSEQYF | TGTGCCAGCAGCCACCGGCCCCACGGGGACGGGGGTAGCGAGCAGTACTTC
16 | TRBJ1-6 | . | . | TRBV5-8 | CASSKRGQRLGSPLHF | TGTGCCAGCAGCAAGAGAGGACAGCGCTTGGGATCACCCCTCCACTTT
15 | TRBJ2-3 | . | . | TRBV7-9 | CASRPLGAGADTQYF | TGTGCCAGCCGCCCGCTGGGGGCAGGTGCAGATACGCAGTATTTT
15 | TRBJ1-4 | . | . | TRBV15 | CATSRDPAGFEKLFF | TGTGCCACCAGCAGAGATCCGGCAGGATTTGAAAAACTGTTTTTT
16 | TRBJ2-7 | TRBD2 | . | TRBV19 | CASSTLPGLAAYEQYF | TGTGCCAGTAGTACACTCCCCGGGCTAGCGGCCTACGAGCAGTACTTC
16 | TRBJ2-1 | TRBD2 | . | TRBV7-9 | CASSSPLAGGYNEQFF | TGTGCCAGCAGCAGCCCTTTAGCGGGAGGCTACAATGAGCAGTTCTTC
16 | TRBJ2-1 | . | . | TRBV9 | CASSVEVAPNYNEQFF | TGTGCCAGCAGCGTAGAGGTAGCGCCAAATTACAATGAGCAGTTCTTC
14 | TRBJ1-2 | . | . | TRBV5-1 | CASNQVDGRDGYTF | TGCGCCAGCAATCAAGTAGACGGGCGGGATGGCTACACCTTC
17 | TRBJ2-1 | . | . | TRBV7-8 | CASSLARSSATYNEQFF | TGTGCCAGCAGCTTAGCCCGGTCTAGCGCTACCTACAATGAGCAGTTCTTC
14 | TRBJ2-5 | . | . | TRBV29-1 | CSVDPRGGAETQYF | TGCAGCGTTGACCCCCGGGGCGGGGCAGAGACCCAGTACTTC
13 | TRBJ1-1 | TRBD1 | . | TRBV11-2 | CASSSGGNTEAFF | TGTGCCAGCAGCTCAGGGGGGAACACTGAAGCTTTCTTT
13 | TRBJ2-1 | . | once | TRBV19 | CASSSQGPPEQFF | TGTGCCAGTAGTTCCCAGGGCCCTCCTGAGCAGTTCTTC
15 | TRBJ2-1 | TRBD1 | . | TRBV5-4 | CASSWTGSSYNEQFF | TGTGCCAGCAGCTGGACAGGCAGCTCCTACAATGAGCAGTTCTTC
16 | TRBJ2-5 | TRBD2 | . | TRBV6-5 | CASSYKGSGYQETQYF | TGTGCCAGCAGTTACAAGGGTAGCGGGTACCAAGAGACCCAGTACTTC
13 | TRBJ2-5 | TRBD2 | . | TRBV18 | CASSPGGGETQYF | TGTGCCAGCTCACCAGGCGGGGGAGAGACCCAGTACTTC
13 | TRBJ1-3 | . | . | TRBV5-4 | CASSLRSGNTIYF | TGTGCCAGCAGCTTGCGGTCTGGAAACACCATATATTTT
15 | TRBJ2-1 | TRBD2 | . | TRBV10-3 | CAISVGRAAYNEQFF | TGTGCCATCAGTGTTGGGAGGGCAGCCTACAATGAGCAGTTCTTC
14 | TRBJ2-1 | TRBD2 | . | TRBV19 | CASRRGGSGGEQFF | TGTGCCAGCCGTAGGGGCGGGAGTGGGGGTGAGCAGTTCTTC
14 | TRBJ1-5 | . | . | TRBV2 | CASLAHTGNQPQHF | TGTGCCAGTTTGGCCCATACAGGCAATCAGCCCCAGCATTTT
17 | TRBJ2-3 | TRBD2 | . | TRBV4-3 | CASSQGTSGRNTDTQYF | TGCGCCAGCAGCCAAGGGACTAGCGGGAGGAACACAGATACGCAGTATTTT
14 | TRBJ1-2 | . | . | TRBV11-2 | CASSLGGANYGYTF | TGTGCCAGCAGCTTAGGGGGAGCCAACTATGGCTACACCTTC
14 | TRBJ2-3 | . | . | TRBV11-3 | CASRREMNTDTQYF | TGTGCAAGCCGTCGGGAAATGAACACAGATACGCAGTATTTT
14 | TRBJ2-2 | . | . | TRBV18 | CASSPQTNTGELFF | TGTGCCAGCTCACCCCAAACGAACACCGGGGAGCTGTTTTTT
16 | TRBJ2-7 | TRBD1 | . | TRBV29-1 | CSVELPGQENSYEQYF | TGCAGCGTTGAACTTCCGGGACAGGAAAATTCCTACGAGCAGTACTTC
18 | TRBJ2-6 | TRBD2 | . | TRBV9 | CASSPGASGGSGANVLTF | TGTGCCAGCAGCCCAGGGGCTAGCGGGGGTTCTGGGGCCAACGTCCTGACTTTC
19 | TRBJ1-4 | . | . | TRBV4-3 | CASSQDVQGLSSTNEKLFF | TGCGCCAGCAGCCAAGATGTGCAGGGGCTTTCATCAACTAATGAAAAACTGTTTTTT
13 | TRBJ2-7 | TRBD2 | once | TRBV6-1 | CASRGREFYEQYF | TGTGCCAGCAGGGGGCGGGAGTTCTACGAGCAGTACTTC
13 | TRBJ1-2 | . | . | TRBV5-1 | CASKEVGGYGYTF | TGCGCCAGCAAGGAGGTGGGTGGGTATGGCTACACCTTC
14 | TRBJ1-5 | . | . | TRBV7-2 | CASSLGPMNQPQHF | TGTGCCAGCAGCTTAGGGCCAATGAATCAGCCCCAGCATTTT
15 | TRBJ2-3 | TRBD2 | . | TRBV10-2 | CAATSGGRSTDTQYF | TGCGCCGCGACTAGCGGGGGGCGCAGCACAGATACGCAGTATTTT
15 | TRBJ2-1 | TRBD2 | . | TRBV4-3 | CASSPSGRSYNEQFF | TGCGCCAGCAGCCCTAGCGGGAGGTCCTACAATGAGCAGTTCTTC
13 | TRBJ1-1 | TRBD1 | . | TRBV19 | CASSHRGDTEAFF | TGTGCCAGTAGTCACAGGGGAGACACTGAAGCTTTCTTT
15 | TRBJ1-1 | TRBD1 | . | TRBV7-9 | CASSLEGQGSTEAFF | TGTGCCAGCAGCTTAGAGGGACAGGGGAGCACTGAAGCTTTCTTT
14 | TRBJ2-7 | TRBD1 | . | TRBV12-5 | CASGFPGGRYEQYF | TGTGCTAGTGGTTTTCCAGGGGGCAGATACGAGCAGTACTTC
15 | TRBJ2-7 | . | . | TRBV4-1 | CASSQERSSLYEQYF | TGCGCCAGCAGCCAAGAGCGTTCCTCCCTTTACGAGCAGTACTTC
12 | TRBJ2-7 | . | . | TRBV7-2 | CASSPHSYEQYF | TGTGCCAGCAGCCCCCACAGCTACGAGCAGTACTTC
16 | TRBJ2-7 | TRBD1 | . | TRBV9 | CASSVGPGTGYYEQYF | TGTGCCAGCAGCGTAGGGCCGGGGACAGGGTACTACGAGCAGTACTTC
15 | TRBJ1-1 | TRBD1 | . | TRBV2 | CASTRQGAGNTEAFF | TGTGCCAGCACGAGACAGGGGGCTGGGAACACTGAAGCTTTCTTT
13 | TRBJ1-2 | . | . | TRBV9 | CASSPSGSGGYTF | TGTGCCAGCAGCCCATCTGGGAGTGGTGGCTACACCTTC
16 | TRBJ2-2 | . | . | TRBV5-1 | CASSLGQDSPTGELFF | TGCGCCAGCAGCTTGGGGCAGGACTCTCCCACCGGGGAGCTGTTTTTT
19 | TRBJ2-7 | TRBD2 | . | TRBV27 | CASSPLGAGPGGSSYEQYF | TGTGCCAGCAGTCCCCTTGGAGCGGGACCAGGAGGGAGCTCCTACGAGCAGTACTTC
16 | TRBJ2-4 | TRBD1 | . | TRBV27 | CASREVQGQGKNIQYF | TGTGCCAGCAGAGAGGTCCAGGGACAGGGGAAAAACATTCAGTACTTC
15 | TRBJ1-5 | . | . | TRBV6-1 | CASSEAEGSNQPQHF | TGTGCCAGCAGTGAAGCGGAGGGAAGCAATCAGCCCCAGCATTTT